This TCR beta chain is drawn from a study of cytomegalovirus exposure and HLA in healthy donors. Turning to the study itself: Genetic ancestry analysis placed 81% of the 400 or so donors that were genotyped in the Caucasian-associated cluster. Study-level findings and limits: Sequencing probably produced one cluster of sequence variants that were highly shared. According to an earlier analysis, most TCR beta V segments yielded productive rearrangements about 87% or about 30% of the time.

The PCR employed 60 Vbeta primers together with 13 Jbeta primers. Profiled with immunoSEQ multiplex PCR; TCRdb holds only in-frame clones, not every one. The data contain 150,000 or so clones, more than 70% of them seen just once; the ten biggest clones take up about 0.4%. Trimming removed 4 bases from V and 0 bases from J; junction bases left unmatched: 14. The CDR3 loop spans 19 amino acids. Germline V gives CDR1 MNHNS, CDR2 SASEGT. Details on this clone: The target antigen is unknown.

The TCR originated in a boy aged 2-9 years in good health and CMV-seronegative. Source material: PBMCs. V usage is TRBV6-1 and J usage is TRBJ2-2, with TRBD2 identical over 7 bases. CDR3 bases: TGTGCCAGCAGTGCTCAGACTAGCCCTCTCCTTTCGAACACCGGGGAGCTGTTTTTT. This gives the protein CASSAQTSPLLSNTGELFF.